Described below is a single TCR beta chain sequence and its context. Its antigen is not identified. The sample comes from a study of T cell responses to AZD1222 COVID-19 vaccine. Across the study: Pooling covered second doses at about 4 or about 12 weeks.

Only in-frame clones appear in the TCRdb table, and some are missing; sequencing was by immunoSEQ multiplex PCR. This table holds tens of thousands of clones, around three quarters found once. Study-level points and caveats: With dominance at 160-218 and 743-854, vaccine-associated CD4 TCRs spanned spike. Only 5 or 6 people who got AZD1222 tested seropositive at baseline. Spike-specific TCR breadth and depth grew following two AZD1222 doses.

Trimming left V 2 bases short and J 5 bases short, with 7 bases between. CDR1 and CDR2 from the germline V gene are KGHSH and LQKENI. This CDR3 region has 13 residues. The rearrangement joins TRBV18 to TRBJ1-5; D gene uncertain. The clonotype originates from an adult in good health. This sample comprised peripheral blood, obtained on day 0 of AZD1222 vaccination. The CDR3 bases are TGTGCCAGCTCACCAGGGCAGGATCAGCCCCAGCATTTT. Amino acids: CASSPGQDQPQHF.